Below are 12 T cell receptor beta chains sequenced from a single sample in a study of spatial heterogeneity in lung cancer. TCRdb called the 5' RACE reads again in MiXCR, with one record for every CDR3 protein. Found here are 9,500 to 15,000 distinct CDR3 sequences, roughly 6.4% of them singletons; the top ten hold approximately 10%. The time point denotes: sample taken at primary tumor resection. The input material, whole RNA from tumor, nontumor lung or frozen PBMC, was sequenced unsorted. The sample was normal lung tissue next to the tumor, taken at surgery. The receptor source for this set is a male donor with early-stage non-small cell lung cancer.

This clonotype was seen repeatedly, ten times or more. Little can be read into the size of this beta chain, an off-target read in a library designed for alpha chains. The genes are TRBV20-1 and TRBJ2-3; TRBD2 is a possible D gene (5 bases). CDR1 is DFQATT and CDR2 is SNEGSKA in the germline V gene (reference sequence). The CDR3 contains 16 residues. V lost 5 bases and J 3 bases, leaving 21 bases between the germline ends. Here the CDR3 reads CSARFPTGSWTDTQYF. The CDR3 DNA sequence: TGCAGTGCTCGTTTTCCGACGGGGTCATGGACAGATACGCAGTATTTT.

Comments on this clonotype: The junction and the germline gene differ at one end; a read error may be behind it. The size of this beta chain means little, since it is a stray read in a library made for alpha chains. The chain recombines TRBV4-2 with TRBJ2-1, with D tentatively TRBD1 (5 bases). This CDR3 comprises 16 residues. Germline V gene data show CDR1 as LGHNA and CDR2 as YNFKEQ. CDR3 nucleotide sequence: TGTGCCAGAAGCCAAGAACCCTCAGGGACCTACAATGAGCAGTTCTTC. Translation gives CARSQEPSGTYNEQFF.

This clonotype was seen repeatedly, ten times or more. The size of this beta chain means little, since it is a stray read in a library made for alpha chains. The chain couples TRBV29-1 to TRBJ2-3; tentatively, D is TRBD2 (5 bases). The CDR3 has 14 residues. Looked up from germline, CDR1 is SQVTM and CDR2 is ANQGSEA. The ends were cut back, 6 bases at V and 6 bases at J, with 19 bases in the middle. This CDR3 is CSVGSGPAGDTQYF. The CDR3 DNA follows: TGCAGCGTGGGATCTGGGCCCGCGGGCGATACGCAGTATTTT.

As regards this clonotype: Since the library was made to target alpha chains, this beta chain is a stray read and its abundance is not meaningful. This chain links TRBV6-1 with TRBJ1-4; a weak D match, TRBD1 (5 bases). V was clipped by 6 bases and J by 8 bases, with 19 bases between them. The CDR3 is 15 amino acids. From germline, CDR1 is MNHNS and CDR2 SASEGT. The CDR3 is CASRDPKGRREKLFF. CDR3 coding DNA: TGTGCCAGCAGGGACCCTAAGGGGCGACGAGAAAAACTGTTTTTT.

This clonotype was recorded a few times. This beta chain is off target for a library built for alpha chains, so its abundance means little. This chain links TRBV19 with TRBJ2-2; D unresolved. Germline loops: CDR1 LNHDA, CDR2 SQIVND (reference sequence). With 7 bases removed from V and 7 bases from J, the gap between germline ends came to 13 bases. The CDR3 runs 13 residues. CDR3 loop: CASKHRNDGELFF. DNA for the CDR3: TGTGCCAGTAAGCATCGGAACGACGGGGAGCTGTTTTTT. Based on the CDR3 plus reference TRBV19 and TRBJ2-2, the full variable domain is DGGITQSPKYLFRKEGQNVTLSCEQNLNHDAMYWYRQDPGQGLRLIYYSQIVNDFQKGDIAEGYSVSREKKESFPLTVTSAQKNPTAFYLCASKHRNDGELFFGEGSRLTVL.

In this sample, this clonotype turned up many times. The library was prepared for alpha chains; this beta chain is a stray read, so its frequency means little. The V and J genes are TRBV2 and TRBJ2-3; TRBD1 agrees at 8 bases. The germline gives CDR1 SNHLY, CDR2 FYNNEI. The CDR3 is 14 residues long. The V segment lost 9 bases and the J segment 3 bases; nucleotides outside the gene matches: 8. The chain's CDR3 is CASWTGRRTDTQYF. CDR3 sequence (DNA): TGTGCCAGTTGGACAGGGCGGAGGACAGATACGCAGTATTTT.

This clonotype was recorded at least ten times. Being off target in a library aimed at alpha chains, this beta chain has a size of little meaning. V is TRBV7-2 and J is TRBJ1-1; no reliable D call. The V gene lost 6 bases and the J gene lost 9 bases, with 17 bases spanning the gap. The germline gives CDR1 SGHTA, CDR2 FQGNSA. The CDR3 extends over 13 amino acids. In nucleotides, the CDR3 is TGTGCCAGCAGAAACACGGGCAGATCCCAAGCTTTCTTT. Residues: CASRNTGRSQAFF.

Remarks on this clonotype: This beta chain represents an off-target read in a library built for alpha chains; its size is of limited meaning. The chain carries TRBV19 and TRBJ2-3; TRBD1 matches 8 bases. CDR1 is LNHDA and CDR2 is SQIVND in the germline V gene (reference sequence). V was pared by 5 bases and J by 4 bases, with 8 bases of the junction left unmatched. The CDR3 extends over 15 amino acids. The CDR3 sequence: CASSLPGQASDTQYF. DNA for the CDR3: TGTGCCAGTAGTCTACCGGGACAGGCATCAGATACGCAGTATTTT.

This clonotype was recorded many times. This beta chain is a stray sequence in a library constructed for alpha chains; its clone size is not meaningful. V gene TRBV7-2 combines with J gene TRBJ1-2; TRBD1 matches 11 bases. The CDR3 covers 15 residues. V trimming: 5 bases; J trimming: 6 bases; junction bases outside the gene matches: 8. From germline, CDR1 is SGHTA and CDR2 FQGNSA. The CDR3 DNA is TGTGCCAGCAGCCAAAGGACAGGGGGCGCAGATGGCTACACCTTC. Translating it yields CASSQRTGGADGYTF.

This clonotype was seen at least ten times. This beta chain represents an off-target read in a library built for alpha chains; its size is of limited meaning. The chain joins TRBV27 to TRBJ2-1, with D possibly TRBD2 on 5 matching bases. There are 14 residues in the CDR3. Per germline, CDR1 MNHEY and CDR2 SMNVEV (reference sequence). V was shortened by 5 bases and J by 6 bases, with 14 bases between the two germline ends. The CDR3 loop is CASSPGLLPNEQFF. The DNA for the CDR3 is TGTGCCAGCAGTCCAGGACTTCTGCCCAATGAGCAGTTCTTC.

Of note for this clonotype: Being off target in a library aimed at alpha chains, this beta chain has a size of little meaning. The CDR3 sequence: CASSLSPDRVIYTF. The CDR3 DNA reads as TGTGCCAGCAGTTTATCGCCGGACAGGGTGATCTACACCTTC. V gene TRBV27 combines with J gene TRBJ1-2; 8 nucleotides line up with TRBD1. The CDR3 extends over 14 amino acids. The germline V gene has CDR1 MNHEY and CDR2 SMNVEV (reference sequence). J lost 10 bases, V lost 0 bases, and 7 bases had no gene match.

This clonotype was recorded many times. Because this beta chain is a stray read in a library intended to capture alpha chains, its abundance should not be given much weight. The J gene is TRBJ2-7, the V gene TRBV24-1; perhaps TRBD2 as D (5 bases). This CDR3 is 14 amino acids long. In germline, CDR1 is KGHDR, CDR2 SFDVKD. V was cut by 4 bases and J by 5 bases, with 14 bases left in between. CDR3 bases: TGTGCCACCAGTGACCCAAGGCGGGCTCACGAGCAGTACTTC. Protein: CATSDPRRAHEQYF.